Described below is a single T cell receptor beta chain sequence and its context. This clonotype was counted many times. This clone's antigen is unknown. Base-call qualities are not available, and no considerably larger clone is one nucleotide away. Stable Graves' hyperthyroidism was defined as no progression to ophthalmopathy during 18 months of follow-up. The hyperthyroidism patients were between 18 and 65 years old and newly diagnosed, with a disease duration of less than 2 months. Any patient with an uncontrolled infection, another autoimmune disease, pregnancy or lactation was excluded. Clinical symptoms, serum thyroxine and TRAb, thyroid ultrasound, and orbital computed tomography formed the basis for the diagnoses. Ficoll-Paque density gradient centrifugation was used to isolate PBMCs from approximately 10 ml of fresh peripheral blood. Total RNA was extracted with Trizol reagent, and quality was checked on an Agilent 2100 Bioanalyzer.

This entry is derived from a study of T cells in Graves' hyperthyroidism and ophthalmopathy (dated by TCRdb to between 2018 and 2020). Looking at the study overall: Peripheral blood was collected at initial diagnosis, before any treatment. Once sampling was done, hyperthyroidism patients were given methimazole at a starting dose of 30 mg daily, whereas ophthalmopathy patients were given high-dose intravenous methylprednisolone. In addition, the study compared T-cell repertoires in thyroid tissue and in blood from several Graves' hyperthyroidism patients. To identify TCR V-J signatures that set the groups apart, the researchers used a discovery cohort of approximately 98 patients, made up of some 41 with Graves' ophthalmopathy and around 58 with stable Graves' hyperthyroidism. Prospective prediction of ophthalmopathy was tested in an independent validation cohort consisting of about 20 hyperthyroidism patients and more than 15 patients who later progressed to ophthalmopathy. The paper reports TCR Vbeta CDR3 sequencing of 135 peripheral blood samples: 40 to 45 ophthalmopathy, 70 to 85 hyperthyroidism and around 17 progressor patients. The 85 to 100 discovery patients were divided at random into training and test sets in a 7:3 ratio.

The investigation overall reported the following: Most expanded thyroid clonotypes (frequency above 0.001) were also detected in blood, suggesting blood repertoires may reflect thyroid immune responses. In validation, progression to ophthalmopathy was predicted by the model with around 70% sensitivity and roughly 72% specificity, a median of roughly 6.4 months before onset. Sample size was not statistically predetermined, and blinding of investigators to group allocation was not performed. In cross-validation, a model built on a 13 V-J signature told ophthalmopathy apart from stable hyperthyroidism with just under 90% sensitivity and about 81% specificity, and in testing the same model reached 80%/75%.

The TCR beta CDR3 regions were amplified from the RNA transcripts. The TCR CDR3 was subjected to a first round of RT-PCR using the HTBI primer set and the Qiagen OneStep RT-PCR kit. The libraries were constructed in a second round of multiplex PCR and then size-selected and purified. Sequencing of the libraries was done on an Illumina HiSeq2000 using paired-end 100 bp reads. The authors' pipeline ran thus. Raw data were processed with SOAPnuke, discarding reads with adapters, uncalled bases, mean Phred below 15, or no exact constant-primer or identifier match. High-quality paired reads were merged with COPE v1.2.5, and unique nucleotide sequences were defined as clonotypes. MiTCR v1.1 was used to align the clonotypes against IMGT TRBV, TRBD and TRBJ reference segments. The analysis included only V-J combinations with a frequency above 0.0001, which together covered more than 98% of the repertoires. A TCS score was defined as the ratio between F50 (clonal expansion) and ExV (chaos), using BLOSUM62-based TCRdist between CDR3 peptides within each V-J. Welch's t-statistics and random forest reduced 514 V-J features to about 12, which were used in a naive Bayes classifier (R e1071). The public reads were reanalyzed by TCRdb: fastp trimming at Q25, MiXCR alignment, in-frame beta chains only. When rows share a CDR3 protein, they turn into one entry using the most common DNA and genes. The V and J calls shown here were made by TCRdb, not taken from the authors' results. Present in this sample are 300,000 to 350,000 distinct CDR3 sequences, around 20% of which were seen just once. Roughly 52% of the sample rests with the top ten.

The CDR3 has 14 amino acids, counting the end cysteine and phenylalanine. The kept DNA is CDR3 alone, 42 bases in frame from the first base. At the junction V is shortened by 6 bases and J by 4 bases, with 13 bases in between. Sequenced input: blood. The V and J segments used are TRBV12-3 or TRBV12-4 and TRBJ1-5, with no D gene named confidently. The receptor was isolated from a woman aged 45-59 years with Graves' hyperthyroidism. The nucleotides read TGTGCCAGCAGCTCCACTGGCCGGAATCAGCCCCAGCATTTT. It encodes CASSSTGRNQPQHF.